This TCR beta chain was recorded in a study of beta chain features in type 1 diabetes. Study-level findings and limits: A potential influence of HLA type upon TCRB rearrangement remained unresolved herein.

All of the isolated RNA was reverse transcribed, so expressed TCRB transcripts were sequenced. Sequencing was performed with immunoSEQ multiplex PCR; in TCRdb, only in-frame clones are kept and a portion is missing. The sample carries 850,000 to 900,000 clones, roughly 16% recorded once. Concerning this clone: Its antigen is undetermined.

The TCR originated in a woman aged 18-29 years in good health. The sequencing sample was made of naive CD4+ T cells from blood.

The CDR3 sequence is CASSLGRAAGKLFF. The CDR3, as DNA: TGTGCCAGCAGCCTCGGTAGGGCGGCGGGAAAACTGTTTTTT. The chain has TRBV28 and TRBJ1-4; D is undetermined. The CDR3 has 14 amino acids. Germline V lookup: CDR1 MDHEN, CDR2 SYDVKM. V was cut by 6 bases and J by 10 bases, with 18 bases left in between.